These 8 T cell receptor beta chains share one sample of origin, sequenced in a study of beta chain features in type 1 diabetes. Study results and caveats: Shorter TCRB CDR3s, moderately but significantly so, were found in Type 1 diabetes patients in all four CD4+ subsets.

Reverse transcribing all isolated RNA meant expressed TCRB transcripts were sequenced. Measured with immunoSEQ multiplex PCR; TCRdb has only the in-frame clones, and not every one. Among 250,000 to 300,000 clones listed, approximately 25% were seen once. No cognate antigen is known for these TCRs. Sequenced: naive CD4+ T cells from blood. The receptors derive from a woman aged 30 to 39 with type 1 diabetes.

The chain employs TRBV28 and TRBJ2-7; 10 bases fit TRBD1. J was trimmed by 3 bases and V by 9 bases; bases with no gene match: 5. Looked up from germline, CDR1 is MDHEN and CDR2 is SYDVKM. The CDR3 extends over 13 amino acids. The chain's CDR3 is CASRTGGNYEQYF. The CDR3 coding sequence is TGTGCCAGTCGGACAGGGGGGAACTACGAGCAGTACTTC.

The chain carries TRBV7-3 and TRBJ2-3; a weak D match, TRBD2 (6 bases). The CDR3 has 14 residues. Deletions cut 5 bases from V and 4 bases from J, with 13 bases between. In germline, CDR1 is SGHTA, CDR2 FQGTGA. This CDR3 is CASSPRGGADTQYF. CDR3 nucleotides: TGTGCCAGCAGCCCAAGGGGAGGTGCAGATACGCAGTATTTT.

This clone was recorded a few times. This rearrangement joins TRBV5-1 to TRBJ2-5, with 9 bases aligning to TRBD1. There are 13 residues in the CDR3. V shed 4 bases, J shed 4 bases, and the junction held 2 bases outside the gene matches. CDR1 is SGHRS and CDR2 is YFSETQ in the germline V gene. The CDR3: CASSPDRGETQYF. The CDR3 nucleotides are TGCGCCAGCAGCCCGGACAGGGGAGAGACCCAGTACTTC.

This clone was picked up a small number of times. The chain couples TRBV28 to TRBJ2-1; D is perhaps TRBD2 (6 bases). The CDR3 is 13 residues long. The V end was cut by 6 bases, the J end by 3 bases, with 9 bases between. Germline values: CDR1 MDHEN, CDR2 SYDVKM. As DNA, the CDR3 is TGTGCCAGCAGGCTGCGGGACTACAATGAGCAGTTCTTC. Protein: CASRLRDYNEQFF. Combining the CDR3 with reference TRBV28 and TRBJ2-1 gives the whole variable domain DVKVTQSSRYLVKRTGEKVFLECVQDMDHENMFWYRQDPGLGLRLIYFSYDVKMKEKGDIPEGYSVSREKKERFSLILESASTNQTSMYLCASRLRDYNEQFFGPGTRLTVL.

This chain joins TRBV15 and TRBJ2-4; the D gene is possibly TRBD1 (5 bases). Per the germline V gene, CDR1 is LNHNV and CDR2 is YYDKDF (reference sequence). The CDR3 sequence is 15 residues long. V lost 0 bases, J lost 10 bases, and 16 bases lay in between. The CDR3 reads CATSRDDRGLPIQYF. CDR3 coding DNA: TGTGCCACCAGCAGAGATGATAGGGGTCTCCCAATTCAGTACTTC.

This chain joins TRBV7-6 and TRBJ2-7; 9 bases are a match to TRBD1. CDR3 length: 14 amino acids. The V gene's germline CDR1 is SGHVS and CDR2 FNYEAQ. V gave up 4 bases and J gave up 4 bases; unmatched junction bases: 5. The CDR3 DNA sequence: TGTGCCAGCAGCTACACCGGGACAGGGTACGAGCAGTACTTC. Its protein product is CASSYTGTGYEQYF.

The chain carries TRBV5-4 and TRBJ2-7, with 7 bases fitting TRBD1. Per germline, CDR1 SGHNT and CDR2 YYREEE (reference sequence). The length of the CDR3 is 15 residues. V was clipped by 1 base and J by 2 bases; unmatched bases: 6. CDR3 region: CASSLNSGQTYEQYF. The CDR3 DNA follows: TGTGCCAGCAGCTTGAATTCGGGACAGACCTACGAGCAGTACTTC.

The chain's CDR3 is CASSPRGLAGVAYNEQFF. CDR3 coding DNA: TGTGCCAGCTCACCACGAGGGCTAGCGGGAGTCGCCTACAATGAGCAGTTCTTC. The chain has TRBV18 and TRBJ2-1; 10 bases are shared with TRBD2. The length of the CDR3 is 18 residues. Germline trimming cut 1 base from V and 2 bases from J; bases unmatched to any gene: 8. In germline, CDR1 is KGHSH, CDR2 LQKENI. The full variable domain, rest sourced from reference TRBV18 and TRBJ2-1, is NAGVMQNPRHLVRRRGQEARLRCSPMKGHSHVYWYRQLPEEGLKFMVYLQKENIIDESGMPKERFSAEFPKEGPSILRIQQVVRGDSAAYFCASSPRGLAGVAYNEQFFGPGTRLTVL.